Listed below are T cell receptor beta chains from one sample, sequenced in a study of blood T cell repertoires in COVID-19. Sequencing used immunoSEQ multiplex PCR; TCRdb keeps in-frame clones, though not all of them. This sample has around 300,000 clones, with around 90% found just once. The specimen sequenced was peripheral blood. These receptors were obtained from a man aged 18 to 29 with active or convalescent COVID-19. Each CDR3 is given with its conserved first and last residue. The D gene is left open where the match is weak. Size values are once, few and many counts, or a class for expanded clones, and some rows have none.

CDR3aa: CASSANTGTPGNTIYF; CDR3nt: TGCGCCAGCAGCGCAAATACAGGGACGCCTGGAAACACCATATATTTT; abundance: .; v_gene: TRBV5-1; j_gene: TRBJ1-3; d_gene: .
CDR3aa: CASSLVTRSTDTQYF; CDR3nt: TGTGCCAGCAGCTTGGTAACTAGAAGCACAGATACGCAGTATTTT; abundance: .; v_gene: TRBV5-6; j_gene: TRBJ2-3; d_gene: .
CDR3aa: CASSQVQNYEQYF; CDR3nt: TGCGCCAGCAGCCAAGTCCAGAACTACGAGCAGTACTTC; abundance: .; v_gene: TRBV4-1; j_gene: TRBJ2-7; d_gene: .
CDR3aa: CASSLTGGQETQYF; CDR3nt: TGCGCCAGCAGTTTAACAGGGGGTCAAGAGACCCAGTACTTC; abundance: .; v_gene: TRBV5-1; j_gene: TRBJ2-5; d_gene: TRBD1
CDR3aa: CASRPGLAPNEQYF; CDR3nt: TGTGCCAGCAGGCCGGGACTAGCCCCCAACGAGCAGTACTTC; abundance: .; v_gene: TRBV28; j_gene: TRBJ2-7; d_gene: TRBD2
CDR3aa: CASREVQGYEQYF; CDR3nt: TGTGCCAGCAGAGAGGTTCAGGGCTACGAGCAGTACTTC; abundance: .; v_gene: TRBV7-8; j_gene: TRBJ2-7; d_gene: .
CDR3aa: CSVRENPTYEQYF; CDR3nt: TGCAGCGTCCGGGAAAACCCCACCTACGAGCAGTACTTC; abundance: .; v_gene: TRBV29-1; j_gene: TRBJ2-7; d_gene: .
CDR3aa: CASSLGQGNYGYTF; CDR3nt: TGTGCCAGCAGCTTGGGACAGGGAAACTATGGCTACACCTTC; abundance: .; v_gene: TRBV28; j_gene: TRBJ1-2; d_gene: TRBD1
CDR3aa: CASSQRYNEQFF; CDR3nt: TGTGCCAGCAGTCAACGGTACAATGAGCAGTTCTTC; abundance: once; v_gene: TRBV27; j_gene: TRBJ2-1; d_gene: .
CDR3aa: CASSNERRDREDVRTNTEAFF; CDR3nt: TGTGCCAGCAGCAACGAACGCCGGGACAGGGAGGACGTTCGGACGAACACTGAAGCTTTCTTT; abundance: .; v_gene: TRBV7-8; j_gene: TRBJ1-1; d_gene: TRBD1
CDR3aa: CASSQVDSPGRTEAFF; CDR3nt: TGTGCCAGTAGTCAGGTCGACAGCCCTGGTAGAACTGAAGCTTTCTTT; abundance: once; v_gene: TRBV19; j_gene: TRBJ1-1; d_gene: .
CDR3aa: CASSPKGHYGYTF; CDR3nt: TGTGCCAGCAGCCCTAAGGGGCACTATGGCTACACCTTC; abundance: .; v_gene: TRBV27; j_gene: TRBJ1-2; d_gene: .
CDR3aa: CASSLYKEPTEAFF; CDR3nt: TGTGCCAGCAGTTTATACAAGGAGCCCACTGAAGCTTTCTTT; abundance: .; v_gene: TRBV27; j_gene: TRBJ1-1; d_gene: .
CDR3aa: CASSYRAGATAAQYF; CDR3nt: TGTGCCAGCAGTTACAGAGCGGGCGCAACGGCGGCGCAGTACTTC; abundance: .; v_gene: TRBV6-5; j_gene: TRBJ2-7; d_gene: .
CDR3aa: CASRLAAGSHYEQYF; CDR3nt: TGTGCCAGTAGACTGGCAGCGGGATCCCACTACGAGCAGTACTTC; abundance: once; v_gene: TRBV19; j_gene: TRBJ2-7; d_gene: TRBD2
CDR3aa: CASSLEGDRVKNIQYF; CDR3nt: TGTGCCAGCAGCTTGGAGGGGGACAGGGTCAAAAACATTCAGTACTTC; abundance: .; v_gene: TRBV5-6; j_gene: TRBJ2-4; d_gene: TRBD1
CDR3aa: CASSLGTGVIYEQYF; CDR3nt: TGTGCCAGCAGCTTGGGGACAGGGGTGATCTACGAGCAGTACTTC; abundance: .; v_gene: TRBV11-2; j_gene: TRBJ2-7; d_gene: TRBD1
CDR3aa: CASSQAGTSYEQYF; CDR3nt: TGTGCCAGCAGCCAAGCCGGGACTAGCTACGAGCAGTACTTC; abundance: .; v_gene: TRBV3-1/TRBV3-2; j_gene: TRBJ2-7; d_gene: TRBD2
CDR3aa: CASSNRTSGPSYEQYF; CDR3nt: TGTGCCAGCAGTAACCGGACTAGCGGGCCCTCCTACGAGCAGTACTTC; abundance: .; v_gene: TRBV28; j_gene: TRBJ2-7; d_gene: TRBD2
CDR3aa: CASNRGVGTTNTEAFF; CDR3nt: TGCGCCAGCAACAGGGGGGTAGGCACAACGAACACTGAAGCTTTCTTT; abundance: .; v_gene: TRBV5-1; j_gene: TRBJ1-1; d_gene: TRBD1
CDR3aa: CASSYGHQMTLNTGELFF; CDR3nt: TGTGCCAGCAGTTATGGCCACCAGATGACTCTCAACACCGGGGAGCTGTTTTTT; abundance: .; v_gene: TRBV6-2/TRBV6-3; j_gene: TRBJ2-2; d_gene: .
CDR3aa: CASSRGDNEKLFF; CDR3nt: TGCGCCAGCAGTAGGGGCGACAATGAAAAACTGTTTTTT; abundance: .; v_gene: TRBV5-1; j_gene: TRBJ1-4; d_gene: .
CDR3aa: CASSDRGEQPQHF; CDR3nt: TGTGCCAGCAGTGACAGGGGGGAACAGCCCCAGCATTTT; abundance: .; v_gene: TRBV2; j_gene: TRBJ1-5; d_gene: TRBD1
CDR3aa: CASSLSGASTDTQYF; CDR3nt: TGTGCCAGCAGCTTAAGCGGGGCTAGCACAGATACGCAGTATTTT; abundance: once; v_gene: TRBV6-6; j_gene: TRBJ2-3; d_gene: TRBD2
CDR3aa: CASSDRDIYNEQFF; CDR3nt: TGTGCCAGCAGTGACCGGGACATTTACAATGAGCAGTTCTTC; abundance: .; v_gene: TRBV2; j_gene: TRBJ2-1; d_gene: .
CDR3aa: CASSPRLAGESTDTQYF; CDR3nt: TGTGCCAGCAGTCCCCGCCTAGCGGGAGAGAGCACAGATACGCAGTATTTT; abundance: .; v_gene: TRBV28; j_gene: TRBJ2-3; d_gene: TRBD2
CDR3aa: CASSQDGLQGGQPQHF; CDR3nt: TGCGCCAGCAGCCAAGATGGATTACAGGGTGGTCAGCCCCAGCATTTT; abundance: .; v_gene: TRBV4-3; j_gene: TRBJ1-5; d_gene: .
CDR3aa: CASSVRDRAYEQYF; CDR3nt: TGTGCCAGCAGCGTCCGGGACAGGGCCTACGAGCAGTACTTC; abundance: .; v_gene: TRBV6-5; j_gene: TRBJ2-7; d_gene: TRBD1
CDR3aa: CASSFGTSGSDTQYF; CDR3nt: TGTGCCAGCAGCTTCGGGACTAGCGGGAGTGATACGCAGTATTTT; abundance: .; v_gene: TRBV13; j_gene: TRBJ2-3; d_gene: TRBD2